Each of the 14 T cell receptor beta chains below was sequenced from the same sample in a study of blood T cell repertoires in COVID-19. Clones were read by immunoSEQ multiplex PCR, and TCRdb kept only the in-frame ones, dropping some. The profile shows approximately 110,000 clones, approximately 90% of them singletons. Sequences were obtained from peripheral blood. These receptors came from a woman at least 80 years old with acute or convalescent COVID-19.

The chain is built from TRBV10-3 and TRBJ1-6, with unresolved D. The V end was cut by 0 bases, the J end by 4 bases, with 13 bases between. CDR1 and CDR2 (germline): ENHRY, SYGVKD. This CDR3 contains 17 residues. The CDR3 DNA reads TGTGCCATCAGTGAGTCAGTGTCCAGGTTTTATAATTCACCCCTCCACTTT. Protein product: CAISESVSRFYNSPLHF.

The chain combines TRBV19 with TRBJ2-3; D might be TRBD2 (5 bases). There are 13 residues in the CDR3. The ends were cut back, 5 bases at V and 0 bases at J, with 6 bases in the middle. Germline CDR1 LNHDA, CDR2 SQIVND (reference sequence). DNA for the CDR3: TGTGCCAGTAGTCCGGGGAGCACAGATACGCAGTATTTT. This encodes CASSPGSTDTQYF.

DNA of the CDR3: TGTGCCAGCAGCGTCGGGACAGGGGTGACCTACGAGCAGTACTTC. It specifies CASSVGTGVTYEQYF. V is TRBV9 and J is TRBJ2-7; the match to TRBD1 covers 10 bases. CDR3 length: 15 residues. Per the germline V gene, CDR1 is SGDLS and CDR2 is YYNGEE. Trimming at V came to 2 bases and at J to 2 bases, leaving 4 bases not matched to a gene.

This chain joins TRBV7-9 and TRBJ1-2, with TRBD1 matching 9 bases. Germline values: CDR1 SEHNR, CDR2 FQNEAQ (reference sequence). The V segment lost 5 bases and the J segment 5 bases; nucleotides outside the gene matches: 6. CDR3 length: 14 residues. The CDR3 is CASSPGTGLYGYTF. CDR3 DNA: TGTGCCAGCAGCCCCGGGACAGGGTTGTATGGCTACACCTTC.

This clone has a single count. This chain links TRBV4-3 with TRBJ2-3, with 12 bases fitting TRBD2. Germline CDR1 is LGHNA and CDR2 is YSLEER. V lost 0 bases and J lost 6; bases outside the gene matches: 4. This CDR3 has 16 amino acids. The CDR3: CASSQDRLAGGDTQYF. The CDR3 bases are TGCGCCAGCAGCCAAGATAGGCTAGCGGGGGGGGATACGCAGTATTTT.

The rearrangement uses TRBV10-3 and TRBJ2-5, with TRBD2 matching 12 bases. CDR1 ENHRY and CDR2 SYGVKD come from the germline V gene. This CDR3 region has 15 residues. The V segment lost 3 bases and the J segment 6 bases; nucleotides outside the gene matches: 5. The CDR3 reads CAISETSGGSKTQYF. CDR3 bases: TGTGCCATCAGTGAAACTAGCGGGGGGTCAAAGACCCAGTACTTC.

This chain links TRBV24-1 with TRBJ2-7; maybe TRBD1 (6 bases). The CDR3 is 12 amino acids. Per the germline V gene, CDR1 is KGHDR and CDR2 is SFDVKD. Between the trimmed V and J ends, which lost 9 bases and 0 bases, there was a span of 8 bases. This CDR3 reads CATGDNSYEQYF. The CDR3 DNA reads as TGTGCCACCGGGGACAACTCCTACGAGCAGTACTTC.

This chain joins TRBV2 and TRBJ2-5; a possible D gene is TRBD1 (6 bases). The germline V gene encodes CDR1 SNHLY and CDR2 FYNNEI. Trimming removed 8 bases at V and 0 bases at J, with 7 bases between. This CDR3 contains 12 residues. The CDR3, as DNA: TGTGCCAGCCGGGACAACCAAGAGACCCAGTACTTC. It translates to CASRDNQETQYF.

CDR3 in amino acids: CASSETPGLYKSGNTIYF. The DNA for the CDR3 is TGTGCCAGCAGTGAAACCCCGGGACTCTACAAATCTGGAAACACCATATATTTT. The chain joins TRBV25-1 to TRBJ1-3; TRBD1 might be the D (5 bases). The V and J ends lost 2 bases and 1 base respectively, with 18 bases between them. Germline-derived CDR1 and CDR2 are MGHDK and SYGVNS. The CDR3 runs 18 residues.

This chain uses TRBV30 with TRBJ2-7, with TRBD1 matching over 8 bases. After removal of 7 bases from V and 1 base from J, the junction contained 6 bases not matched to a gene. The CDR3 contains 13 residues. Germline CDR1 GTSNPN, CDR2 SVGIG (reference sequence). CDR3 sequence (DNA): TGTGCCTTCCGGACAGGGAGGTCCTACGAGCAGTACTTC. Residues: CAFRTGRSYEQYF.

The chain combines TRBV27 with TRBJ1-1, with TRBD1 identical over 7 bases. The CDR3 spans 15 residues. The trim removed 2 bases at V and 1 base at J, leaving 4 bases unmatched. CDR1 and CDR2 (germline): MNHEY, SMNVEV (reference sequence). The CDR3 nucleotides are TGTGCCAGCAGTTTAGGTAACAGGGGGAACACTGAAGCTTTCTTT. As protein: CASSLGNRGNTEAFF.

V is TRBV3-1 (or the pseudogene TRBV3-2) and J is TRBJ1-4, with 7 nucleotides matching TRBD1. V shed 6 bases and J 4 bases; nucleotides not matched to a gene: 2. The CDR3 is made up of 13 amino acids. The germline gives CDR1 LGHDT, CDR2 YNNKEL (reference sequence). The CDR3 here is CASSDRVNEKLFF. CDR3 DNA: TGTGCCAGCAGTGACAGGGTTAATGAAAAACTGTTTTTT.

The chain employs TRBV7-3 and TRBJ1-2; D is unresolved. Germline V gives CDR1 SGHTA, CDR2 FQGTGA. There are 14 residues in the CDR3. Trimming shortened V by 4 bases and J by 4 bases, and 13 bases separated the two germline ends. The CDR3 DNA sequence: TGTGCCAGCAGCTCACTGGGGAGGATCTATGGCTACACCTTC. Residues: CASSSLGRIYGYTF.

This clone has a single count. The chain combines TRBV19 with TRBJ1-5; D is perhaps TRBD1 (5 bases). The CDR3 length is 15 residues. V lost 3 bases, J lost 5 bases, and 14 bases lay in between. Germline CDR1 reads LNHDA; CDR2 reads SQIVND (reference sequence). CDR3 nucleotide sequence: TGTGCCAGTAGTATTATATGGGGGGGAGATCAGCCCCAGCATTTT. As protein: CASSIIWGGDQPQHF. Drawing the rest from reference TRBV19 and TRBJ1-5, the complete variable domain is DGGITQSPKYLFRKEGQNVTLSCEQNLNHDAMYWYRQDPGQGLRLIYYSQIVNDFQKGDIAEGYSVSREKKESFPLTVTSAQKNPTAFYLCASSIIWGGDQPQHFGDGTRLSIL.